The sequence of this T cell receptor beta chain was determined in a study of T cells in tuberculosis. Unsorted cryopreserved PBMC were sequenced, averaging about 93,000 T cells per clinical donor. With V trimmed by 5 bases and J by 8 bases, 13 bases remained unmatched. The CDR3 has 16 amino acids. The germline CDR1 and CDR2 sequences are SGHAT and FQNNGV. Clones were read by immunoSEQ multiplex PCR, and TCRdb kept only the in-frame ones, dropping some. The table has roughly 32,000 clones, over 95% seen once; the top ten hold roughly 2.3%. Study-wide results and caveats: Smaller alpha distances in active tuberculosis partly reflected shorter CDR3-alpha lengths. GEM motif frequencies gave roughly 65% accuracy; the GMM repertoire gave roughly 86%. Active tuberculosis TCR-alpha repertoires lay closer to GMM-specific TCRs than IGRA-negative controls, suggesting clonal expansion.

Worth noting for this clone: Its target is not known.

The sequencing sample was made of PBMCs. J is TRBJ2-1 and V is TRBV11-2, with 9 bases lining up with TRBD2. The TCR sequence derives from a donor aged 10 to 29 with latent tuberculosis or without tuberculosis infection. As DNA, the CDR3 is TGTGCCAGCAGCCCCGCCTTGGGCGGGAGGGGAGATGAGCAGTTCTTC. This codes for CASSPALGGRGDEQFF.